This T cell receptor (beta chain) was identified during a study of T cells in Graves' hyperthyroidism and ophthalmopathy. TCR beta CDR3 regions were amplified from RNA transcripts. First-round RT-PCR targeting the TCR CDR3 was performed with the HTBI primer set. TCRdb re-called the multiplex PCR reads through MiXCR, storing one row per CDR3 protein. This table holds 620,000 or so distinct CDR3 sequences, roughly 15% found once. CDR1 and CDR2 (germline): SGDLS, YYNGEE. V was cut by 0 bases and J by 5 bases, with 12 bases left in between. The CDR3 covers 14 residues. This chain links TRBV9 with TRBJ2-7; D might be TRBD1 (6 bases). Sequencing input: blood. The source of this sequence is a woman aged 45-59 years with Graves' ophthalmopathy. The CDR3 DNA is TGTGCCAGCAGCGTAGAGGGGGATGCTGACGAGCAGTACTTC. Protein: CASSVEGDADEQYF.